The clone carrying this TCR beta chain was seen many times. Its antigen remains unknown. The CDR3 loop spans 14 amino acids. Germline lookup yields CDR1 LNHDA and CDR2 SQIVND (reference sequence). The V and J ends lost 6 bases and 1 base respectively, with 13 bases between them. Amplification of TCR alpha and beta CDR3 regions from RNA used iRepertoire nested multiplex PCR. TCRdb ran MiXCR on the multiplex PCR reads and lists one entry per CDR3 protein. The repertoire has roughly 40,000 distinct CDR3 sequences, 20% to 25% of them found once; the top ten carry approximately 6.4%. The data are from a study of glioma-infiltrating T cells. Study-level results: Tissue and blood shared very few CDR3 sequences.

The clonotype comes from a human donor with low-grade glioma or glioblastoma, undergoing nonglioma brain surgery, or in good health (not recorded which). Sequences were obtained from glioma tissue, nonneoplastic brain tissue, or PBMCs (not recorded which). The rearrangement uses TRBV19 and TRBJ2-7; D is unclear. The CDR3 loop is CASSPLLASYEQYF. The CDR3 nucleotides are TGTGCCAGTAGCCCTCTTCTCGCTTCCTACGAGCAGTACTTC.